This T cell receptor (beta chain) stems from a study of identical twins. Template switching (which added a universal primer site) was used, and cDNA carried unique molecular identifiers. Via MiXCR, TCRdb re-called the 5' RACE reads, giving one row per CDR3 protein. This sample carries approximately 630,000 distinct CDR3 sequences, around 7.5% of them seen once, and the ten largest clones take 1.6%. Study-level findings and limits: Zero-insertion results could be subject to partial confounding by invariant MAIT and iNKT cells. Memory repertoires lacked the insertion deficit that abundant cord blood beta clonotypes showed. Sequences that were out-of-frame, alpha and twin-shared displayed an excess of low generation probability.

There are many counts of this clonotype. The antigen remains undetermined. The CDR3 contains 17 residues. V was clipped by 8 bases and J by 3 bases; unmatched bases: 16. The germline CDR1 and CDR2 sequences are MNHNS and SASEGT. This same sample was also taken into another study, of yellow fever vaccine responses in identical twins.

V usage is TRBV6-1 and J usage is TRBJ1-5, with 7 bases that match TRBD1. The clonotype was recovered from a woman aged 18 to 35 in good health. Sequenced sample: PBMCs. The CDR3 nucleotides read TGTGCCAGCCAAGAACGAGGGGGCGACCTGGTCAATCAGCCCCAGCATTTT. It codes for CASQERGGDLVNQPQHF.